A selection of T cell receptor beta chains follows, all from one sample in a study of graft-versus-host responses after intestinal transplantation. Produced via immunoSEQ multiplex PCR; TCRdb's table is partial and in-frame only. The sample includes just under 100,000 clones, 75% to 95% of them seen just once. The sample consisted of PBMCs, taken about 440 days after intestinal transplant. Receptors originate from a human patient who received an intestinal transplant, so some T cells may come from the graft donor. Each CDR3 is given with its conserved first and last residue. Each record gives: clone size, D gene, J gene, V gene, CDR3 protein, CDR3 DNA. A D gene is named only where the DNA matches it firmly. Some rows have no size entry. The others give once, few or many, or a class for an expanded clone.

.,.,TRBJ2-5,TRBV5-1,CASSLNSEQYF,TGCGCCAGCAGCTTAAACTCAGAGCAGTACTTC
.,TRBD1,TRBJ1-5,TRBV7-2,CASRRQGAGEPQHF,TGTGCCAGCAGAAGACAGGGGGCGGGGGAGCCCCAGCATTTT
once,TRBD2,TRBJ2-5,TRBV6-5,CASNPTSQYQETQYF,TGTGCCAGCAACCCGACTAGCCAGTACCAAGAGACCCAGTACTTC
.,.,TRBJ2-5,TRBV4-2,CASSQGEGGETQYF,TGTGCCAGCAGCCAAGGGGAGGGGGGAGAGACCCAGTACTTC
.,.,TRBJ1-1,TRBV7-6,CASSSQGDPNTEAFF,TGTGCCAGCAGCTCTCAGGGTGACCCGAACACTGAAGCTTTCTTT
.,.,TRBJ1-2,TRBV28,CASSDGQSQISGYTF,TGTGCCAGCAGTGACGGACAGTCCCAAATCTCGGGCTACACCTTC
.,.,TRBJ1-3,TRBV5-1,CASSLAGLSSGNTIYF,TGCGCCAGCAGCCTGGCAGGCCTTAGCTCTGGAAACACCATATATTTT
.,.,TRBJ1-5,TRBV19,CAIKGGYNQPQHF,TGTGCCATTAAGGGGGGCTACAATCAGCCCCAGCATTTT
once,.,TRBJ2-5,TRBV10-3,CAIGVEPWTQYF,TGTGCCATCGGGGTGGAGCCCTGGACCCAGTACTTC
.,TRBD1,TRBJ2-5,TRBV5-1,CASSLEGGETQYF,TGCGCCAGCAGCTTGGAAGGGGGCGAGACCCAGTACTTC
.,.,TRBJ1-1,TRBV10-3,CAPRPIGPLNTEAFF,TGTGCCCCTAGGCCTATTGGACCGCTGAACACTGAAGCTTTCTTT
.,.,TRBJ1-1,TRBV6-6,CASSFPLRGSGTEAFF,TGTGCCAGCAGCTTCCCTCTTAGGGGAAGTGGCACTGAAGCTTTCTTT
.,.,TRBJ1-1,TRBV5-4,CASSLVSGRTEAFF,TGTGCCAGCAGCTTGGTTAGCGGGAGGACTGAAGCTTTCTTT
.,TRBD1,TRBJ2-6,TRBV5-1,CAILQGALGANVLTF,TGCGCCATTCTACAGGGGGCGCTCGGGGCCAACGTCCTGACTTTC
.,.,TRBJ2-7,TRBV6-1,CATLKDTSYEQYF,TGTGCCACCTTAAAGGACACCTCCTACGAGCAGTACTTC
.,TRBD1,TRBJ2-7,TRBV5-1,CASHYDRAGEQYF,TGCGCCAGCCACTACGACAGGGCCGGCGAGCAGTACTTC
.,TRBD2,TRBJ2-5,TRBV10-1,CASSPGLGGETQYF,TGCGCCAGCAGTCCCGGACTGGGGGGGGAGACCCAGTACTTC
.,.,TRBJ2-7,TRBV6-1,CASKSYLQGPYEQYF,TGTGCCAGCAAATCTTATTTACAGGGTCCCTACGAGCAGTACTTC
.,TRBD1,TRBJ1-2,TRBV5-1,CASSLGWTGPNYGYTF,TGCGCCAGCAGCTTGGGATGGACAGGCCCTAACTATGGCTACACCTTC
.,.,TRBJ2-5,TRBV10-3,CAISARRLEETQYF,TGTGCCATCAGTGCCCGACGTTTGGAAGAGACCCAGTACTTC
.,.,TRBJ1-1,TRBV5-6,CASSIWGVMNTEAFF,TGTGCCAGCAGCATTTGGGGCGTTATGAACACTGAAGCTTTCTTT
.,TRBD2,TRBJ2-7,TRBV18,CASPLIGGGLPYEQYF,TGTGCCAGCCCCTTAATTGGGGGGGGACTCCCCTACGAGCAGTACTTC
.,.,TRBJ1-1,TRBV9,CASSDGPGRTEAFF,TGTGCCAGCAGCGATGGACCCGGACGGACTGAAGCTTTCTTT
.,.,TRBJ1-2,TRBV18,CASSPGNQPWTFYGYTF,TGTGCCAGCTCACCAGGGAATCAGCCTTGGACTTTCTATGGCTACACCTTC
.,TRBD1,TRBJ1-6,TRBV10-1,CAIAPGQDDSPLHF,TGCGCCATCGCCCCGGGACAGGATGATTCACCCCTCCACTTT
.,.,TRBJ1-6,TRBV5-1,CASSPQTVENSPLHF,TGCGCCAGCAGCCCCCAGACAGTGGAAAATTCACCCCTCCACTTT
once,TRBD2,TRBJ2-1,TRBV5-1,CASSPTSGGFSYNEQFF,TGCGCCAGCAGCCCCACTAGCGGGGGCTTCTCCTACAATGAGCAGTTCTTC
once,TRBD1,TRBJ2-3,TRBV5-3,CARSLDKNDRGVTDTQYF,TGTGCCAGAAGCTTGGATAAGAACGACAGGGGGGTTACAGATACGCAGTATTTT
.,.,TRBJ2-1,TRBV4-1,CASSQGPNEQFF,TGCGCCAGCAGCCAAGGACCTAATGAGCAGTTCTTC
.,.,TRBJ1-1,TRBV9,CASSGPTVTRAFF,TGTGCCAGCAGTGGCCCCACGGTCACCCGGGCTTTCTTT
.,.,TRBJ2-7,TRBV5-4,CASSLGAGEQYF,TGTGCCAGCAGCTTGGGGGCCGGGGAGCAGTACTTC
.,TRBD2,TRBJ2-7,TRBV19,CASSIAGGTSYEQYF,TGTGCCAGTAGTATAGCGGGGGGAACCTCCTACGAGCAGTACTTC
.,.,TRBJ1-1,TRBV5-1,CASSTTGANTEAFF,TGCGCCAGCAGCACGACAGGAGCGAACACTGAAGCTTTCTTT
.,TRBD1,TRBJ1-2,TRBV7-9,CASSTGQGGNYGYTF,TGTGCCAGCAGCACCGGACAGGGGGGCAACTATGGCTACACCTTC
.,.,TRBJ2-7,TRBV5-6,CASSLGTDYEQYF,TGTGCCAGCAGCTTGGGGACAGACTACGAGCAGTACTTC
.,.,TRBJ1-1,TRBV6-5,CASSYSVLWNTEAFF,TGTGCCAGCAGTTACTCGGTTCTTTGGAACACTGAAGCTTTCTTT
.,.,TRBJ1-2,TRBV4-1,CASSQEVGNYGYTF,TGCGCCAGCAGCCAAGAAGTCGGGAACTATGGCTACACCTTC
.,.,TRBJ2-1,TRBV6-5,CASSVSPGSPNEQFF,TGTGCCAGCAGTGTCTCACCGGGGAGCCCCAATGAGCAGTTCTTC
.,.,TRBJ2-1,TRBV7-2,CASSWGGYHDEQFF,TGTGCCAGCAGCTGGGGGGGCTACCACGATGAGCAGTTCTTC
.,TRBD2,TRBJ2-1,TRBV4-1,CASSQERVSGGIYNEQFF,TGCGCCAGCAGCCAAGAGCGGGTTAGCGGGGGCATTTACAATGAGCAGTTCTTC
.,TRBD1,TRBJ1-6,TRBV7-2,CASSPTSGGNNSPLHF,TGTGCCAGCAGCCCCACATCAGGGGGAAATAATTCACCCCTCCACTTT
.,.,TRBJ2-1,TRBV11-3,CASSSPDRNEQFF,TGTGCCAGCAGCTCCCCGGACAGAAATGAGCAGTTCTTC
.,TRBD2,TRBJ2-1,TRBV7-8,CASSPRLRGDNEQFF,TGTGCCAGCAGCCCACGACTGCGGGGGGACAATGAGCAGTTCTTC
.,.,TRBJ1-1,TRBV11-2,CASRTDRNTEAFF,TGTGCCAGCAGGACCGACAGGAACACTGAAGCTTTCTTT
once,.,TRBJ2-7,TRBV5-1,CASSLAPESSYEQYF,TGCGCCAGCAGCTTGGCCCCCGAAAGCTCCTACGAGCAGTACTTC
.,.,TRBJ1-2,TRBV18,CASSPRTSGYTF,TGTGCCAGCTCACCCCGGACATCTGGCTACACCTTC
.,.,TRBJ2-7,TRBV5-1,CASSPTSYEQYF,TGCGCCAGCAGCCCTACCTCCTACGAGCAGTACTTC
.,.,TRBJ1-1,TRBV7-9,CASSLERVEAFF,TGTGCCAGCAGCTTAGAAAGGGTCGAAGCTTTCTTT
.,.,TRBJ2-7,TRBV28,CASTSGTQGYEQYF,TGTGCCAGCACCTCCGGGACACAAGGCTACGAGCAGTACTTC
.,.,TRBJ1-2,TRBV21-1,CASGEFYSYTF,TGTGCCAGCGGGGAATTCTATAGCTACACCTTC
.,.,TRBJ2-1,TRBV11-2,CASSPGGVNEQFF,TGTGCCAGCAGCCCTGGGGGCGTCAATGAGCAGTTCTTC
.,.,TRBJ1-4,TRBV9,CASSGTGTQEKLFF,TGTGCCAGCAGCGGAACCGGGACGCAGGAAAAACTGTTTTTT